The rows below give T cell receptor beta chains drawn from one sample of a study of T cell repertoires in cytomegalovirus infection. A single record per CDR3 protein comes from TCRdb applying MiXCR to the reads. The data contain a few hundred thousand distinct CDR3 sequences, approximately 26% of them singletons. The sample comprised PBMCs. Receptor source: a human donor in good health (CMV status not recorded). Some clones in this sample may be carry-over from other donors' samples. CDR3s include the opening cysteine and the closing phenylalanine or tryptophan. The D gene is left open where the match is weak. Clone size, where shown, is once, few, many, or a class for clones that have expanded.

v_gene	j_gene	abundance	d_gene	CDR3nt	CDR3aa
TRBV7-8	TRBJ2-2	many	-	TGTGCCAGCAGTGCGGTCAACACCGGGGAGCTGTTTTTT	CASSAVNTGELFF
TRBV7-6	TRBJ2-1	many	TRBD1	TGTGCCAGCAGCTTAGGGGTCAGGGGGAAATTATACAATGAGCAGTTCTTC	CASSLGVRGKLYNEQFF
TRBV7-2	TRBJ2-7	-	TRBD1	TGTGCCAGCAGCCCCGAGGGGACAGCCTACGAGCAGTACTTC	CASSPEGTAYEQYF
TRBV19	TRBJ1-2	-	-	TGTGCCAGTAGTATAGATGGACAAAACTATGGCTACACCTTC	CASSIDGQNYGYTF
TRBV6-2/TRBV6-3	TRBJ2-1	few	TRBD2	TGTGCCAGCAGTTATTGGGCGGGAGGGCGAAATGAGCAGTTCTTC	CASSYWAGGRNEQFF
TRBV15	TRBJ2-7	-	-	TGTGCCACCAGCAGAGTTACAGGGTCGACCTACGAGCAGTACTTC	CATSRVTGSTYEQYF
TRBV7-9	TRBJ2-1	few	TRBD2	TGTGCCAGCAGCTCCCAGGGCGGGAGGTTAAGGAATGAGCAGTTCTTC	CASSSQGGRLRNEQFF
TRBV11-3	TRBJ2-1	-	-	TGTGCCAGCAGCTTAGGGTCGGCAGGGATCTACAATGAGCAGTTCTTC	CASSLGSAGIYNEQFF
TRBV2	TRBJ2-2	-	-	TGTGCCAGCAGGGCCGAACTAGGAAACACCGGGGAGCTGTTTTTT	CASRAELGNTGELFF
TRBV12-5	TRBJ1-5	-	-	TGTGCTAGTGGTTTTAGAGACCTATCCGGTCAGCCCCAGCATTTT	CASGFRDLSGQPQHF
TRBV4-1	TRBJ1-4	-	-	TGCGCCAGCAGCCTTTTAGCTGGTGAAAAACTGTTTTTT	CASSLLAGEKLFF
TRBV7-2	TRBJ1-2	many	-	TGTGCCAGCACACAGGGTAATGCGGATGGCTACACCTTC	CASTQGNADGYTF
TRBV7-8	TRBJ2-4	few	TRBD2	TGTGCCAGCAGCCACGGACTAGCGGGAGGGATTGACATTCAGTACTTC	CASSHGLAGGIDIQYF
TRBV11-1	TRBJ2-5	many	TRBD1	TGTGCCAGCAGCTTCCGGGACAGGGGGCGCACGGAGACCCAGTACTTC	CASSFRDRGRTETQYF
TRBV7-6	TRBJ2-1	-	TRBD2	TGTGCCAGCAGCTCCCACAGTCGCGGACTAGCGGACAATGAGCAGTTCTTC	CASSSHSRGLADNEQFF
TRBV9	TRBJ2-5	few	-	TGTGCCAGCAGCGCCGGACGGCTGGAGGAGACCCAGTACTTC	CASSAGRLEETQYF
TRBV6-5	TRBJ2-3	many	-	TGTGCCAGCAGGTTCAGCGGACAGAGGACAGATACGCAGTATTTT	CASRFSGQRTDTQYF
TRBV7-3	TRBJ1-2	few	TRBD1	TGTGCCAGCAGCTTACACGGACAGGGAAATAACTATGGCTACACCTTC	CASSLHGQGNNYGYTF
TRBV6-5	TRBJ2-7	few	TRBD2	TGTGCCAGCAACCCTAGCGGGAGCCCTGGAAGGGAGCAGTACTTC	CASNPSGSPGREQYF
TRBV4-1	TRBJ1-4	-	-	TGCGCCAGCAGCCTCCAACTGGGGGCTGGAGAAAAACTGTTTTTT	CASSLQLGAGEKLFF
TRBV6-1	TRBJ1-6	few	-	TGTGCCAGTTTAGGGGACTATAATTCACCCCTCCACTTT	CASLGDYNSPLHF
TRBV7-2	TRBJ2-5	many	TRBD2	TGTGCCAGCAGCGCGATTACTAGCGGTGAAAAGTACTTC	CASSAITSGEKYF
TRBV7-8	TRBJ1-1	many	-	TGTGCCAGCAGCAACCACAGGAACACTGAAGCTTTCTTT	CASSNHRNTEAFF
TRBV7-3	TRBJ2-3	-	TRBD2	TGTGCCAGCAGCTTTACTAGCGGGATGGATACGCAGTATTTT	CASSFTSGMDTQYF
TRBV11-2	TRBJ2-3	-	TRBD2	TGTGCCAGCAGCCCCCCCAAACGGGAGGGTACAGATACGCAGTATTTT	CASSPPKREGTDTQYF
TRBV24-1	TRBJ2-4	-	TRBD1	TGTGCCACCAGTGATGGGGCGACAGGGGGTGATATTGTTCAGTACTTC	CATSDGATGGDIVQYF
TRBV28	TRBJ1-2	-	-	TGTGCCAGCAGAGTCCCAGGAAAACTTGGCTACACCTTC	CASRVPGKLGYTF
TRBV28	TRBJ2-2	once	-	TGTGCCAGCAGTCCCCCCCGCGGCACCGGGGAGCTGTTTTTT	CASSPPRGTGELFF
TRBV4-1	TRBJ1-1	-	-	TGCGCCAGCAGCCAGAGAGAGGGACCCATGAACACTGAAGCTTTCTTT	CASSQREGPMNTEAFF
TRBV5-1	TRBJ2-7	-	TRBD1	TGCGCCAGCAGCTTGGGAGGGGGCCCCCTCGCCGAGCAGTACTTC	CASSLGGGPLAEQYF
TRBV2	TRBJ2-3	many	-	TGTGCCAGCAGTGAAGCAAGGGACGGGAGCACAGATACGCAGTATTTT	CASSEARDGSTDTQYF
TRBV7-2	TRBJ1-4	many	-	TGTGCCAGCAGCCCCACCGGGACGGCCTCTAATGAAAAACTGTTTTTT	CASSPTGTASNEKLFF
TRBV4-3	TRBJ2-1	-	-	TGCGCCAGCAGCCAAGATATTCCGGACCCCTACAATGAGCAGTTCTTC	CASSQDIPDPYNEQFF